This T cell receptor (beta chain) emerged from a study of blood T cell repertoires in COVID-19. Whole-study context: Sample material is recorded as cDNA or gDNA derived from T cells, B-cell-depleted T cells, or PBMCs.

V was shortened by 3 bases and J by 3 bases, with 6 bases between the two germline ends. Germline CDR1 and CDR2: LNHDA and SQIVND (reference sequence). This CDR3 spans 13 amino acids. As handled by the study authors: Reference gene primer amplification yielded estimated nucleated cell counts. Measured with immunoSEQ multiplex PCR; TCRdb has only the in-frame clones, and not every one. That table furnishes V, J and clone size, whereas the DNA furnished D and trimming. The table includes fewer than 500,000 clones, roughly 77% detected once. This receptor was taken from a human donor with acute or convalescent COVID-19. The donor label of this sample is uncertain. The sequenced material came from peripheral blood. This chain connects TRBV19 to TRBJ1-5; TRBD1 is a possible D gene (5 bases). CDR3 sequence: CASSMDINQPQHF. DNA of the CDR3: TGTGCCAGTAGTATGGACATCAATCAGCCCCAGCATTTT.